This TCR beta chain is drawn from a study of cytomegalovirus exposure and HLA in healthy donors. The wider study: Earlier, approximately 110 million unique TCR beta sequences were recovered from around 200 million T cells by an analysis. The Caucasian-associated ancestry cluster held 65% to 90% of over 350 genotyped donors. Overall study findings and caveats: A likely sequencing artifact accounted for one observed cluster of highly shared sequence variants. Earlier findings revealed that most TCR beta V segments proved productive either about 90% or about 30% of the time.

CDR1 is SGHTA and CDR2 is FQGNSA in the germline V gene. The V gene lost 5 bases and the J gene lost 7 bases, with 24 bases spanning the gap. The CDR3 is 16 amino acids. Amplification used 60 Vbeta primers and 13 Jbeta primers. The data were produced by immunoSEQ multiplex PCR, yet TCRdb's version contains in-frame clones alone and is incomplete. The sample consists of 150,000 to 200,000 clones, roughly 80% of them appearing once. Worth noting for this clone: The antigen is unknown.

The chain uses TRBV7-2 and TRBJ2-7, with D possibly matching TRBD2 (9 bases). This clonotype originated in a man aged 40-55 years in good health and CMV-seropositive. Sequencing input: PBMCs. The CDR3 loop is CASSPRGRGGAGEQYF. DNA of the CDR3: TGTGCCAGCAGCCCCAGGGGGCGCGGGGGGGCAGGTGAGCAGTACTTC. The whole variable domain, remainder taken from reference TRBV7-2 and TRBJ2-7, is GAGVSQSPSNKVTEKGKDVELRCDPISGHTALYWYRQSLGQGLEFLIYFQGNSAPDKSGLPSDRFSAERTGGSVSTLTIQRTQQEDSAVYLCASSPRGRGGAGEQYFGPGTRLTVT.